The TCR beta chain described here comes from a study of blood T cell repertoires in COVID-19. CDR3 length: 14 residues. The ends were cut back, 0 bases at V and 6 bases at J, with 12 bases in the middle. CDR1 SGHRS and CDR2 YFSETQ come from the germline V gene. Some clones are missing from TCRdb's copy, which holds only in-frame ones; the method was immunoSEQ multiplex PCR. The table lists 60,000 to 75,000 clones, 70% to 90% of them singletons. The source of this sequence is a human donor in a cohort sampled during active COVID-19. V gene TRBV5-1 combines with J gene TRBJ1-1, with D unclear. Sequencing input: peripheral blood. The CDR3 nucleotides are TGCGCCAGCAGCTTGGGCCCCGAGATTCCTGAAGCTTTCTTT. It codes for CASSLGPEIPEAFF.